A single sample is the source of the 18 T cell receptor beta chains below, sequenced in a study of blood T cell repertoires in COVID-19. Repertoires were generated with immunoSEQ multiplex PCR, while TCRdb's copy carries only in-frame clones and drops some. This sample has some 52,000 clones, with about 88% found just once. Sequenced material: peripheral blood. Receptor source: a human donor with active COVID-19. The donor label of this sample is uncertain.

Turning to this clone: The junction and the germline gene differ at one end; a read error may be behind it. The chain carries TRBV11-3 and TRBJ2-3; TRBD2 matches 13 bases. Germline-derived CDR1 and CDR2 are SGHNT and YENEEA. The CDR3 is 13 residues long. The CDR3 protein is CASSQTSGGSLDF. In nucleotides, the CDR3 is TGTGCCAGCAGCCAGACTAGCGGGGGGTCCTTGGATTTT.

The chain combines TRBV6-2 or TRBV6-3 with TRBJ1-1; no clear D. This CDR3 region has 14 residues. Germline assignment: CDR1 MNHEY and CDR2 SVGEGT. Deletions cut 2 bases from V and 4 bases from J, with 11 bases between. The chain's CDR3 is CASSYLGAVTEAFF. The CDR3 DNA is TGTGCCAGCAGTTACCTGGGCGCAGTCACTGAAGCTTTCTTT.

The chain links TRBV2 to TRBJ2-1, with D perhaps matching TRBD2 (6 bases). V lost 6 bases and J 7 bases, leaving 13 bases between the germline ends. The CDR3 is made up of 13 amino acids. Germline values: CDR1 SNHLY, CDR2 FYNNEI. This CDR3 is CASSATEGNEQFF. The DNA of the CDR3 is TGTGCCAGCAGCGCGACGGAGGGGAATGAGCAGTTCTTC.

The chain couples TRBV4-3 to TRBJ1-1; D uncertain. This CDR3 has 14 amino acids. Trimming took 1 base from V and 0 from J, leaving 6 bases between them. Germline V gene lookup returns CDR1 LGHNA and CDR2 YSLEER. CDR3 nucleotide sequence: TGCGCCAGCAGCCAAGCCTTGTTGAACACTGAAGCTTTCTTT. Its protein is CASSQALLNTEAFF.

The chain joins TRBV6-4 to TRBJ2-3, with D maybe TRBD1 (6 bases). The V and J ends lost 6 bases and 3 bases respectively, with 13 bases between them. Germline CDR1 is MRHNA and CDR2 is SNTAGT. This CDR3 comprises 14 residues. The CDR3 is CASRRQDLTDTQYF. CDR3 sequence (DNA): TGTGCCAGCAGAAGACAGGACTTGACAGATACGCAGTATTTT.

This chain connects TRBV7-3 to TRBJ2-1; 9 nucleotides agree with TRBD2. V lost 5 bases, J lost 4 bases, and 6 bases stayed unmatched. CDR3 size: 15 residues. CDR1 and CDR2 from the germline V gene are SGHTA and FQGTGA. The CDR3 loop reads CASSLLRGGYNEQFF. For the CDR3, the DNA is TGTGCCAGCAGCCTACTGCGGGGGGGATACAATGAGCAGTTCTTC. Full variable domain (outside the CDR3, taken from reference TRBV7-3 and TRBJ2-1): GAGVSQTPSNKVTEKGKYVELRCDPISGHTALYWYRQSLGQGPEFLIYFQGTGAADDSGLPNDRFFAVRPEGSVSTLKIQRTERGDSAVYLCASSLLRGGYNEQFFGPGTRLTVL.

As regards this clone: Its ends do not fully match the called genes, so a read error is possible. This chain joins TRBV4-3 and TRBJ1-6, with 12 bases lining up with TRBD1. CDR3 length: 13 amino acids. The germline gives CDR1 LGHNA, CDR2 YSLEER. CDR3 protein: CASSQDLGQGANF. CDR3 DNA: TGCGCCAGCAGCCAAGATTTGGGACAGGGGGCTAACTTT.

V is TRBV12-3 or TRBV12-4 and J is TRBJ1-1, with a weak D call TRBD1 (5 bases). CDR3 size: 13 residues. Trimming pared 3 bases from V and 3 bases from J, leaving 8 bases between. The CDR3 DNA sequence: TGTGCCAGCAGTTTCGGAGGGGACACTGAAGCTTTCTTT. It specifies CASSFGGDTEAFF.

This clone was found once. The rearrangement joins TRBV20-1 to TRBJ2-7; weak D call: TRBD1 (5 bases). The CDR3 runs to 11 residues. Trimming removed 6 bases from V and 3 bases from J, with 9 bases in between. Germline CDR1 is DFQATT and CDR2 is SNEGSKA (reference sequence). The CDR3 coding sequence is TGCAGTGCCCCTCAGGGCTACGAGCAGTACTTC. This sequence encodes CSAPQGYEQYF.

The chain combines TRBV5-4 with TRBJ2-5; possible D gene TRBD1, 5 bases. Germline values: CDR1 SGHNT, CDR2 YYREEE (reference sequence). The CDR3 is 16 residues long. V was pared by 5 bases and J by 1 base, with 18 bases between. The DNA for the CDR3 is TGTGCCAGCAGGGTTGGGCAGGGAACCCTCCAAGAGACCCAGTACTTC. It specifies CASRVGQGTLQETQYF.

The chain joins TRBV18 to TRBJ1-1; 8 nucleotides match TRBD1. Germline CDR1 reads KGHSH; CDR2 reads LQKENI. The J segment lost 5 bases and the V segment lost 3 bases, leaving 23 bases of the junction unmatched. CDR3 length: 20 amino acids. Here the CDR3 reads CASSPTALTGTGKMGTEAFF. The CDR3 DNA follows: TGTGCCAGCTCACCTACCGCTTTGACCGGGACAGGAAAGATGGGAACTGAAGCTTTCTTT.

The CDR3 spells CASSKKQGEYQPQHF. CDR3 DNA: TGTGCCAGCAGTAAAAAACAGGGCGAATATCAGCCCCAGCATTTT. J is TRBJ1-5 and V is TRBV6-2 or TRBV6-3, with a possible D match to TRBD1 (6 bases). The CDR3 length is 15 residues. The germline V gene encodes CDR1 MNHEY and CDR2 SVGEGT. Trimming took 5 bases from V and 5 from J, leaving 16 bases between them.

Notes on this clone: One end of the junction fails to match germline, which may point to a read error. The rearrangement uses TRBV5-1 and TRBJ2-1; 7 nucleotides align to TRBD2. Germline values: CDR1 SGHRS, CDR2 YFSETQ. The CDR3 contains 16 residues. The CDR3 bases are TGCGCCAGCAGCCCTAGAGGCGGGAGTCCATCCAATGAGCCGTTCTTC. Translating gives CASSPRGGSPSNEPFF. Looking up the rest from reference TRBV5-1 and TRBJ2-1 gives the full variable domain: KAGVTQTPRYLIKTRGQQVTLSCSPISGHRSVSWYQQTPGQGLQFLFEYFSETQRNKGNFPGRFSGRQFSNSRSEMNVSTLELGDSALYLCASSPRGGSPSNEPFFGPGTRLTVL.

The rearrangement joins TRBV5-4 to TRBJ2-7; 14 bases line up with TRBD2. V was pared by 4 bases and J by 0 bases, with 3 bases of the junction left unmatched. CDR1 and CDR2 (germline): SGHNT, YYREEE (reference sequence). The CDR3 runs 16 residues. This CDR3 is CASSPGLAGVSYEQYF. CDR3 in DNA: TGTGCCAGCAGCCCGGGACTAGCGGGGGTCTCCTACGAGCAGTACTTC. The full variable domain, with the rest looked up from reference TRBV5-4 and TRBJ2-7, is ETGVTQSPTHLIKTRGQQVTLRCSSQSGHNTVSWYQQALGQGPQFIFQYYREEENGRGNFPPRFSGLQFPNYSSELNVNALELDDSALYLCASSPGLAGVSYEQYFGPGTRLTVT.

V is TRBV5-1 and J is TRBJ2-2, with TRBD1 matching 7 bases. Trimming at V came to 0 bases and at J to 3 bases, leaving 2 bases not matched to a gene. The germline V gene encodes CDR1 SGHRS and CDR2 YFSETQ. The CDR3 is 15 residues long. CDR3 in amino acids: CASSLGQGDTGELFF. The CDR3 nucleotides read TGCGCCAGCAGCTTGGGACAGGGTGACACCGGGGAGCTGTTTTTT.

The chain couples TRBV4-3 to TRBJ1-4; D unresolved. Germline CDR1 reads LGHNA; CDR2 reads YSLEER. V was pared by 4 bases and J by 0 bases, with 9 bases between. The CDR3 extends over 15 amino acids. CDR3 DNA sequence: TGCGCCAGCAGCCCGGAGGGCGCAACTAATGAAAAACTGTTTTTT. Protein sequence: CASSPEGATNEKLFF.

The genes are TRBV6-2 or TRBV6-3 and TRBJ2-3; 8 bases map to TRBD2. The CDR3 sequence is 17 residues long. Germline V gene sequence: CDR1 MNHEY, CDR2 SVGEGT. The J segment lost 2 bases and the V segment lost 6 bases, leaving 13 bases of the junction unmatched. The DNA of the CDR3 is TGTGCCAGCAGACCTATAGCGGGAACGACCTCCACAGATACGCAGTATTTT. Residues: CASRPIAGTTSTDTQYF.

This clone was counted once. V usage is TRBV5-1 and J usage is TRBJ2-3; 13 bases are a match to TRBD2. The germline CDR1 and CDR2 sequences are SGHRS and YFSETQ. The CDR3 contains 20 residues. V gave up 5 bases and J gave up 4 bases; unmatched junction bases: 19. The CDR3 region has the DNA TGCGCCAGCAGGAGGTCCGGGCTTGAGAGACTAGCGGGGGGACCAGATACGCAGTATTTT. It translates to CASRRSGLERLAGGPDTQYF.